This TCR beta chain was retrieved from a study of blood T cells in healthy people across ages. A note on this clonotype: Its antigen is still unknown.

This CDR3 has 16 residues. The germline gives CDR1 ENHRY, CDR2 SYGVKD. Study-wide findings and caveats: Roughly linear declines in TCR beta diversity per million T cells occurred with age.

A second 7 to 11 cycle PCR used barcoded and J-beta primers. Every single cDNA molecule received a tag from a template-switch adaptor with 12 random nucleotides. TCRdb passed the 5' RACE reads through MiXCR, listing each CDR3 protein once. The sample consists of about 620,000 distinct CDR3 sequences, about 21% of them appearing once. Material for sequencing was blood. The chain combines TRBV10-3 with TRBJ2-5; 13 nucleotides match TRBD2. The DNA end is more similar to TRBJ2-1, so the J call may be wrong. The TCR originated in a man aged 65 to 85 in good health. CDR3 nucleotides: TGTGCCATCAGTGACCCGGCACTAGCGGGAGGGGTTGAGCAGTTCTTC. This translates into CAISDPALAGGVEQFF.